The rows below give T cell receptor beta chains drawn from one sample of a study of T cell repertoires in cytomegalovirus infection. TCRdb called the reads again in MiXCR, with one record for every CDR3 protein. The sample has hundreds of thousands of distinct CDR3 sequences; approximately 10% are singletons. The sample taken for sequencing was PBMCs. These TCRs come from a human donor in good health (CMV status not recorded). Some clones in this sample may be carry-over from other donors' samples. Each CDR3 is given with its conserved first and last residue. The D gene is left open where the match is weak. Clone size is given for some rows only: seen once, a few or many times, or a class if the clone is expanded.

d_gene: .
abundance: .
j_gene: TRBJ2-1
v_gene: TRBV9
CDR3nt: TGTGCCAGCAGCGTAGCGGCGGCAAGCTCCTACAATGAGCAGTTCTTC
CDR3aa: CASSVAAASSYNEQFF

d_gene: .
abundance: many
j_gene: TRBJ2-7
v_gene: TRBV7-2
CDR3nt: TGTGCCATACTTCTAAGCGCGCACGAGCAGTACTTC
CDR3aa: CAILLSAHEQYF

d_gene: .
abundance: .
j_gene: TRBJ2-1
v_gene: TRBV5-1
CDR3nt: TGCGCCAGCAGCGGGCGGGTAAATGAACTCTACAATGAGCAGTTCTTC
CDR3aa: CASSGRVNELYNEQFF

d_gene: .
abundance: few
j_gene: TRBJ1-1
v_gene: TRBV11-2
CDR3nt: TGTGCCAGCAGCTTAGACAGGGTGGTGATAACTGAAGCTTTCTTT
CDR3aa: CASSLDRVVITEAFF

d_gene: .
abundance: .
j_gene: TRBJ1-4
v_gene: TRBV11-2
CDR3nt: TGTGCCAGCAGTTCCCGAGCGGGGGCTGCTAATGAAAAACTGTTTTTT
CDR3aa: CASSSRAGAANEKLFF

d_gene: .
abundance: few
j_gene: TRBJ2-5
v_gene: TRBV3-1
CDR3nt: TGTGCCAGCAGCCAAGAGTGGGTGGCAGGAGTCCAAGAGACCCAGTACTTC
CDR3aa: CASSQEWVAGVQETQYF

d_gene: .
abundance: .
j_gene: TRBJ2-7
v_gene: TRBV19
CDR3nt: TGTGCCAGTAGTAAGAAGATGACCTACGAGCAGTACTTC
CDR3aa: CASSKKMTYEQYF

d_gene: TRBD1
abundance: .
j_gene: TRBJ1-6
v_gene: TRBV20-1
CDR3nt: TGCAGTGCTACCTACGGGACAGGGGGCGATTCACCCCTCCACTTT
CDR3aa: CSATYGTGGDSPLHF

d_gene: TRBD1
abundance: many
j_gene: TRBJ1-6
v_gene: TRBV11-2
CDR3nt: TGTGCCAGCAGCTTAGCGACAGGGGAATGGTCACCCCTCCACTTT
CDR3aa: CASSLATGEWSPLHF

d_gene: TRBD1
abundance: .
j_gene: TRBJ1-1
v_gene: TRBV9
CDR3nt: TGTGCCAGCAGTTCGGACAGGCGGAGTAGGAACACTGAAGCTTTCTTT
CDR3aa: CASSSDRRSRNTEAFF

d_gene: .
abundance: .
j_gene: TRBJ1-5
v_gene: TRBV10-1
CDR3nt: TGCGCCAGCCGACACATAACCAACAGAAGCAATCAGCCCCAGCATTTT
CDR3aa: CASRHITNRSNQPQHF

d_gene: TRBD2
abundance: many
j_gene: TRBJ2-1
v_gene: TRBV9
CDR3nt: TGTGCCAGCAGCGTAGGGGTCGGGAGGTCCTACAATGAGCAGTTCTTC
CDR3aa: CASSVGVGRSYNEQFF

d_gene: TRBD2
abundance: many
j_gene: TRBJ2-2
v_gene: TRBV4-1
CDR3nt: TGCGCCAGCAGCCAACTGGGACTAGCTCGAGCCTCGGGCACGAACACCGGGGAGCTGTTTTTT
CDR3aa: CASSQLGLARASGTNTGELFF

d_gene: .
abundance: many
j_gene: TRBJ2-6
v_gene: TRBV20-1
CDR3nt: TGCAGTGCTAGAACCGGGGGCGCGGCTGGGGCCAACGTCCTGACTTTC
CDR3aa: CSARTGGAAGANVLTF

d_gene: TRBD1
abundance: .
j_gene: TRBJ2-2
v_gene: TRBV5-5
CDR3nt: TGTGCCAGCAGCAACAACAGGGGGAAAAACACCGGGGAGCTGTTTTTT
CDR3aa: CASSNNRGKNTGELFF

d_gene: .
abundance: many
j_gene: TRBJ1-2
v_gene: TRBV28
CDR3nt: TGTGCCAGTGGACAGTGGGCCCGTGGCTACACCTTC
CDR3aa: CASGQWARGYTF

d_gene: .
abundance: .
j_gene: TRBJ1-1
v_gene: TRBV27
CDR3nt: TGTGCCAGCAGTGTGGGGGCGGTTCACGCTGAAGCTTTCTTT
CDR3aa: CASSVGAVHAEAFF

d_gene: TRBD1
abundance: many
j_gene: TRBJ1-2
v_gene: TRBV29-1
CDR3nt: TGCAGCGCTATCACCGGGACAGACTATGGCTACACCTTC
CDR3aa: CSAITGTDYGYTF

d_gene: .
abundance: many
j_gene: TRBJ2-5
v_gene: TRBV6-1
CDR3nt: TGTGCCAGCTCTGGCTGGGGCGCCCAACAAGAGACCCAGTACTTC
CDR3aa: CASSGWGAQQETQYF

d_gene: .
abundance: many
j_gene: TRBJ2-7
v_gene: TRBV20-1
CDR3nt: TGCAGTGCTAGCCGAGGGATTCGAAACGAGCAGTACTTC
CDR3aa: CSASRGIRNEQYF

d_gene: TRBD1
abundance: .
j_gene: TRBJ1-2
v_gene: TRBV5-4
CDR3nt: TGTGCCAGCACCGTGGACAGGCTCGGGGGCTACACCTTC
CDR3aa: CASTVDRLGGYTF

d_gene: .
abundance: many
j_gene: TRBJ1-5
v_gene: TRBV7-8
CDR3nt: TGTGCCAGCAGCTTATTCCGCGGGCCCAGGCCCCAGCATTTT
CDR3aa: CASSLFRGPRPQHF

d_gene: .
abundance: many
j_gene: TRBJ1-3
v_gene: TRBV6-5
CDR3nt: TGTGCCAGCCACGACCCACAGTTCTCTGGAAACACCATATATTTT
CDR3aa: CASHDPQFSGNTIYF

d_gene: TRBD1
abundance: few
j_gene: TRBJ2-2
v_gene: TRBV2
CDR3nt: TGTGCCAGCAGAGACAGGGGTAGGGCCGGGGAGCTGTTTTTT
CDR3aa: CASRDRGRAGELFF

d_gene: .
abundance: many
j_gene: TRBJ1-5
v_gene: TRBV5-1
CDR3nt: TGCGCCAGCAGCTTGGGAAGTTACGGCAATCAGCCCCAGCATTTT
CDR3aa: CASSLGSYGNQPQHF